This T cell receptor (beta chain) was obtained from a study of cytomegalovirus exposure and HLA in healthy donors. Measured with immunoSEQ multiplex PCR; TCRdb has only the in-frame clones, and not every one. This table has 120,000 to 150,000 clones, around 87% appearing once. The CDR3 spans 13 residues. Germline V gives CDR1 SGHAT, CDR2 FQNNGV. With 5 bases removed from V and 3 bases from J, the gap between germline ends came to 9 bases. Sequenced: PBMCs. The sequence was collected from a man aged 18-30 years in good health and CMV-seropositive. The rearrangement links TRBV11-2 to TRBJ2-3; D call uncertain. CDR3 amino acids: CASSRAGTDTQYF. The CDR3 DNA reads TGTGCCAGCAGCCGCGCCGGGACAGATACGCAGTATTTT.